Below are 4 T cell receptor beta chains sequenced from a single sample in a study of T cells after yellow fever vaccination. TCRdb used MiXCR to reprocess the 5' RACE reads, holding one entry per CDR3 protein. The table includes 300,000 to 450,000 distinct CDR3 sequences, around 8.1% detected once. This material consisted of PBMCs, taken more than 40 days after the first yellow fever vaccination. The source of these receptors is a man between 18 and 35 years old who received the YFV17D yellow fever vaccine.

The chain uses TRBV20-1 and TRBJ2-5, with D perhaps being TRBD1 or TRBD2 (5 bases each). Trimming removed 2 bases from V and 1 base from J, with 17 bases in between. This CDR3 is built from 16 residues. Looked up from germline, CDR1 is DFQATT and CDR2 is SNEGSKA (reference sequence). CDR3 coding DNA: TGCAGTGCTAGATTTATCCCCTCTGGGGGCCAAGAGACCCAGTACTTC. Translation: CSARFIPSGGQETQYF.

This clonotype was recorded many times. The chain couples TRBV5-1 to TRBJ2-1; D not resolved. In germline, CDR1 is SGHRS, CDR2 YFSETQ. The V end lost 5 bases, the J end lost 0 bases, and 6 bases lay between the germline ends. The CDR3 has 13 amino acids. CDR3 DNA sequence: TGCGCCAGCAGTAAGAGCTCCTACAATGAGCAGTTCTTC. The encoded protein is CASSKSSYNEQFF.

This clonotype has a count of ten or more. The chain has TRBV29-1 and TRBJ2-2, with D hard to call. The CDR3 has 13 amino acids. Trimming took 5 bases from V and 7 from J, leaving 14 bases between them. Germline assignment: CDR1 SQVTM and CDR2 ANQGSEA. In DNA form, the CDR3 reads TGCAGCGTTAAATATCACACAGACGGGGAGCTGTTTTTT. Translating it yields CSVKYHTDGELFF.

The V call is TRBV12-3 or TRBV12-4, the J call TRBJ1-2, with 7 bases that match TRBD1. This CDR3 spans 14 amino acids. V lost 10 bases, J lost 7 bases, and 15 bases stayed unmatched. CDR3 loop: CATKGERGRSGYTF. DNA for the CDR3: TGTGCCACCAAAGGGGAGAGGGGGCGAAGTGGCTACACCTTC.